Listed here are 22 T cell receptor beta chains from one sample, sequenced in a study of T cell responses to AZD1222 COVID-19 vaccine. Clones were read by immunoSEQ multiplex PCR, and TCRdb kept only the in-frame ones, dropping some. The top ten hold roughly 18% of the sample, which has 110,000 or so clones, roughly 86% seen once. This specimen consisted of peripheral blood, obtained 28 days after the second AZD1222 dose. The receptors originated from an adult who received the AZD1222 COVID-19 vaccine.

CDR3 loop: CASSFLENTEAFF. The CDR3, as DNA: TGTGCCAGCAGCTTCCTAGAGAACACTGAAGCTTTCTTT. This chain links TRBV5-6 with TRBJ1-1; D remains ambiguous. V was clipped by 2 bases and J by 1 base, with 6 bases between them. Germline lookup yields CDR1 SGHDT and CDR2 YYEEEE. The CDR3 is made up of 13 amino acids.

The rearrangement uses TRBV7-8 and TRBJ1-2, with D hard to call. Germline lookup yields CDR1 SGHVS and CDR2 FQNEAQ. The CDR3 contains 17 residues. Trimming removed 5 bases from V and 5 bases from J, with 24 bases in between. The CDR3 reads CASSLYGIGPTAYGYTF. CDR3 bases: TGTGCCAGCAGCCTATATGGGATTGGGCCAACAGCTTATGGCTACACCTTC.

V and J are TRBV11-2 and TRBJ2-7; TRBD2 aligns across 7 bases. The CDR3 extends over 15 amino acids. With 6 bases clipped from V and 0 bases from J, the junction kept 8 bases outside the gene matches. The germline V gene encodes CDR1 SGHAT and CDR2 FQNNGV. The CDR3 DNA reads TGTGCCAGCAGGTCGGGACTACAAAGCTCCTACGAGCAGTACTTC. As protein: CASRSGLQSSYEQYF.

The chain couples TRBV12-3 or TRBV12-4 to TRBJ2-7; D is undetermined. This CDR3 contains 13 residues. Trimming took off 4 bases at V and 2 bases at J, with 9 bases between the two ends. CDR3 sequence: CASSSQLAYEQYF. As DNA, the CDR3 is TGTGCCAGCAGTTCCCAGCTAGCCTACGAGCAGTACTTC.

The chain is built from TRBV7-9 and TRBJ1-2; D may be TRBD1 (6 bases). Per the germline V gene, CDR1 is SEHNR and CDR2 is FQNEAQ (reference sequence). This CDR3 contains 17 residues. Trimming shortened V by 5 bases and J by 5 bases, and 24 bases separated the two germline ends. DNA of the CDR3: TGTGCCAGCAGCCTATCACGTCTGCGGACAGTACCTTATGGCTACACCTTC. The encoded protein is CASSLSRLRTVPYGYTF.

This clone occurred a few times. The CDR3 is CASSQDGDSPLHF. The CDR3 DNA is TGCGCCAGCAGCCAAGATGGGGATTCACCCCTCCACTTT. V gene TRBV4-3 combines with J gene TRBJ1-6; D not certain. The length of the CDR3 is 13 residues. Germline CDR1 is LGHNA and CDR2 is YSLEER. V lost 0 bases and J lost 8, with 5 bases in between.

This clone was detected only once. The J gene is TRBJ2-5, the V gene TRBV7-9; 7 positions agree with TRBD1. Germline V gives CDR1 SEHNR, CDR2 FQNEAQ (reference sequence). The CDR3 has 14 amino acids. V was clipped by 7 bases and J by 0 bases; unmatched bases: 5. CDR3 in amino acids: CASTQDRYQETQYF. The CDR3 DNA reads TGTGCCAGCACCCAGGACAGGTACCAAGAGACCCAGTACTTC. The whole variable domain, remainder taken from reference TRBV7-9 and TRBJ2-5, is DTGVSQNPRHKITKRGQNVTFRCDPISEHNRLYWYRQTLGQGPEFLTYFQNEAQLEKSRLLSDRFSAERPKGSFSTLEIQRTEQGDSAMYLCASTQDRYQETQYFGPGTRLLVL.

The chain employs TRBV2 and TRBJ1-5; TRBD1 matches at 8 bases. Germline V gene lookup returns CDR1 SNHLY and CDR2 FYNNEI. This CDR3 region has 13 residues. V shed 4 bases and J 5 bases; nucleotides not matched to a gene: 1. The CDR3 nucleotides read TGTGCCAGCAGTGTACAGGGGGATCAGCCCCAGCATTTT. Its translation is CASSVQGDQPQHF.

The chain has TRBV7-9 and TRBJ2-5; 8 bases fit TRBD2. The V and J ends lost 5 bases and 1 base, in that order; junction bases with no gene match: 12. The CDR3 loop spans 17 amino acids. CDR1 is SEHNR and CDR2 is FQNEAQ in the germline V gene (reference sequence). CDR3 bases: TGTGCCAGCAGCGCCCACTATACAGCGGGGGTCCAAGAGACCCAGTACTTC. Its translation is CASSAHYTAGVQETQYF.

Only a few counts were recorded for this clone. The gene calls are TRBV6-5 and TRBJ1-5, with D possibly being TRBD1 (6 bases). Trimming shortened V by 9 bases and J by 6 bases, and 18 bases separated the two germline ends. Germline V CDR1 and CDR2: MNHEY, SVGAGI. The CDR3 is 14 residues long. CDR3 loop: CASGVRGAGQPQHF. The CDR3 coding sequence is TGTGCCAGTGGGGTTCGGGGGGCTGGTCAGCCCCAGCATTTT.

The rearrangement uses TRBV5-1 and TRBJ2-5; possible D gene TRBD1, 6 bases. This CDR3 has 14 amino acids. The germline V gene has CDR1 SGHRS and CDR2 YFSETQ. Trimming left V 7 bases short and J 1 base short, with 14 bases between. The CDR3 sequence: CASGADSTQETQYF. Written as DNA, the CDR3 is TGCGCCAGCGGGGCGGACAGTACCCAAGAGACCCAGTACTTC.

This clone has just one count. The chain couples TRBV7-9 to TRBJ1-5; no firm D call. Trimming shortened V by 6 bases and J by 5 bases, and 17 bases separated the two germline ends. Germline assignment: CDR1 SEHNR and CDR2 FQNEAQ (reference sequence). The CDR3 is 15 residues long. This CDR3 reads CASSPNEGSYQPQHF. The CDR3, as DNA: TGTGCCAGCAGTCCCAACGAGGGCTCCTATCAGCCCCAGCATTTT.

The chain employs TRBV6-4 and TRBJ1-5; D perhaps matches TRBD1 (5 bases). V lost 6 bases and J lost 3, with 9 bases in between. Germline loops: CDR1 MRHNA, CDR2 SNTAGT. This CDR3 has 13 residues. CDR3 sequence (DNA): TGTGCCAGCAGCGTGGGGGTCAATCAGCCCCAGCATTTT. This translates into CASSVGVNQPQHF.

V gene TRBV5-1 combines with J gene TRBJ1-1, with a tentative D call TRBD1 (6 bases). Deletions cut 4 bases from V and 4 bases from J, with 17 bases between. CDR1 is SGHRS and CDR2 is YFSETQ in the germline V gene. The CDR3 totals 15 residues. This CDR3 reads CASSQGTPGSTEAFF. The CDR3 DNA sequence: TGCGCCAGCAGCCAGGGGACCCCGGGGAGCACTGAAGCTTTCTTT.

This chain connects TRBV12-3 or TRBV12-4 to TRBJ1-2; D might be TRBD1 (5 bases). The CDR3 totals 12 residues. The ends were cut back, 10 bases at V and 0 bases at J, with 9 bases in the middle. The CDR3 spells CATSGPNYGYTF. Here the CDR3 DNA reads TGTGCCACATCAGGGCCTAACTATGGCTACACCTTC.

The V gene is TRBV15, the J gene TRBJ2-7, with 9 bases aligning to TRBD1. The CDR3 extends over 16 amino acids. In germline, CDR1 is LNHNV, CDR2 YYDKDF (reference sequence). The trim removed 0 bases at V and 6 bases at J, leaving 9 bases unmatched. CDR3 DNA: TGTGCCACCAGCAGAGATCTGATCAGGGACAGGGTCGAGCAGTACTTC. As protein: CATSRDLIRDRVEQYF.

The chain has TRBV6-6 and TRBJ2-7, with D possibly being TRBD1 or TRBD2 (6 bases each). The V end lost 2 bases, the J end lost 6 bases, and 14 bases lay between the germline ends. Germline CDR1 and CDR2: MNHNY and SVGAGI (reference sequence). The CDR3 runs to 14 residues. The CDR3 DNA follows: TGTGCCAGCAGTTACGGAGTCGGGGGCGGCGAGCAGTACTTC. Translation gives CASSYGVGGGEQYF.

This clone appeared a single time. J is TRBJ1-5 and V is TRBV7-6, with D unresolved. The CDR3 sequence is 15 residues long. V was trimmed by 1 base and J by 4 bases, leaving 11 bases between them. From germline, CDR1 is SGHVS and CDR2 FNYEAQ. The CDR3 DNA is TGTGCCAGCAGCTTAGGGACCGCAGGAAATCAGCCCCAGCATTTT. Its protein is CASSLGTAGNQPQHF.

The J gene is TRBJ1-1, the V gene TRBV6-6; the D gene is possibly TRBD1 (5 bases). The ends were cut back, 5 bases at V and 4 bases at J, with 11 bases in the middle. CDR1 and CDR2 from the germline V gene are MNHNY and SVGAGI (reference sequence). The CDR3 consists of 13 residues. This CDR3 reads CASSNWGGTEAFF. In DNA form, the CDR3 reads TGTGCCAGCAGTAACTGGGGGGGCACTGAAGCTTTCTTT.

The J gene is TRBJ1-1, the V gene TRBV2, with 8 bases identical to TRBD1. This CDR3 is built from 13 residues. V lost 4 bases to trimming and J lost 4 bases; unmatched junction nucleotides: 2. CDR1 and CDR2 from the germline V gene are SNHLY and FYNNEI. The CDR3 sequence: CASSVTGATEAFF. In DNA form, the CDR3 reads TGTGCCAGCAGTGTGACAGGGGCCACTGAAGCTTTCTTT.

J is TRBJ2-3 and V is TRBV19; perhaps D is TRBD1 or TRBD2 (5 bases each). The germline V gene has CDR1 LNHDA and CDR2 SQIVND (reference sequence). CDR3 length equals 15 residues. The V gene lost 6 bases and the J gene lost 0 bases, with 13 bases spanning the gap. CDR3 DNA sequence: TGTGCCAGTAGAGACATGGGACCTAGCACAGATACGCAGTATTTT. Its translation: CASRDMGPSTDTQYF.

This chain joins TRBV6-1 and TRBJ2-3, with 7 bases identical to TRBD2. The ends lost 0 bases at V and 4 bases at J; junction bases unmatched: 7. This CDR3 comprises 16 residues. Germline V CDR1 and CDR2: MNHNS, SASEGT. CDR3 sequence reads: CASSEAKGAGADTQYF. CDR3 nucleotide sequence: TGTGCCAGCAGTGAAGCTAAGGGTGCGGGAGCAGATACGCAGTATTTT.